These T cell receptor beta chains were read from a single sample in a study of human T cells and chemical hapten exposure. From the RACE reads, TCRdb called clonotypes with MiXCR, one entry per CDR3 protein. The sample lists some 52,000 distinct CDR3 sequences, about 11% occurring once. The source was whole blood, collected in connection with sensitization to the hapten diphenylcyclopropenone (DPC). The receptors derive from a woman aged 40 to 49 with alopecia areata. Some clones in this sample may be carry-over from other donors' samples. The CDR3 runs from the conserved cysteine through the conserved F or W. Each record gives: CDR3 DNA, CDR3 protein, clone size, V gene, D gene, J gene. D genes are given only for firm matches. The size field is filled for only some rows; it gives once, few, many or a size class.

DNA: TGTGCCAGCAGCTTAGCCGGGACATTAGACACCGGGGAGCTGTTTTTT
CDR3: CASSLAGTLDTGELFF
size: few
V: TRBV11-2
D: NA
J: TRBJ2-2

DNA: TGTGCCAGCAGCACCGGGACAGAGACTCTACTTGGGACTGAAGCTTTCTTT
CDR3: CASSTGTETLLGTEAFF
size: NA
V: TRBV5-8
D: TRBD1
J: TRBJ1-1

DNA: TGTGCCAGCACCCCGGGCCGAAGAAACATTCAGTACTTC
CDR3: CASTPGRRNIQYF
size: NA
V: TRBV5-6
D: NA
J: TRBJ2-4

DNA: TGCGCCAGCAGCCAAGATGGGACAGGGGGCGGAAAACTGTTTTTT
CDR3: CASSQDGTGGGKLFF
size: many
V: TRBV4-1
D: TRBD1
J: TRBJ1-4

DNA: TGCAGCGGGAGGATGTCAGGCACTGAAGCTTTCTTT
CDR3: CSGRMSGTEAFF
size: many
V: TRBV29-1
D: NA
J: TRBJ1-1

DNA: TGTGCCAGCAGTGAAATGGCCAGGGGACCCCTAGAGACCCAGTACTTC
CDR3: CASSEMARGPLETQYF
size: NA
V: TRBV6-1
D: NA
J: TRBJ2-5

DNA: TGCAGTGCTAGATCGTCTAGCGGAAACACCGGGGAGCTGTTTTTT
CDR3: CSARSSSGNTGELFF
size: few
V: TRBV20-1
D: TRBD2
J: TRBJ2-2

DNA: TGTGCCAGCAGCTTGGGGACATATAGCAATCAGCCCCAGCATTTT
CDR3: CASSLGTYSNQPQHF
size: many
V: TRBV11-2
D: NA
J: TRBJ1-5

DNA: TGTGCCATCAGGGACTCGGGAGTTAATTCACCCCTCCACTTT
CDR3: CAIRDSGVNSPLHF
size: few
V: TRBV10-3
D: NA
J: TRBJ1-6

DNA: TGCGCCAGCAGCCCCTACCAGACTAGCGGGAGGGCGAACACCGGGGAGCTGTTTTTT
CDR3: CASSPYQTSGRANTGELFF
size: NA
V: TRBV4-1
D: TRBD2
J: TRBJ2-2

DNA: TGTGCCAGCAGCTTATCCGAAGAACAGCCCCAGCATTTT
CDR3: CASSLSEEQPQHF
size: NA
V: TRBV11-1
D: NA
J: TRBJ1-5

DNA: TGTGCCAGCAGCGTAGACTCCACAGTGGAGACCCAGTACTTC
CDR3: CASSVDSTVETQYF
size: NA
V: TRBV9
D: NA
J: TRBJ2-5

DNA: TGTGCCTGGACTAGGGACAGGAACACTGAAGCTTTCTTT
CDR3: CAWTRDRNTEAFF
size: many
V: TRBV30
D: TRBD1
J: TRBJ1-1

DNA: TGCGCCAGCAGCCAAGATCGGCACCGAGGGAACATTCAGTACTTC
CDR3: CASSQDRHRGNIQYF
size: NA
V: TRBV4-3
D: NA
J: TRBJ2-4

DNA: TGCAGCGTTGAAGATGGATTTCATTCTGGCACAGATACGCAGTATTTT
CDR3: CSVEDGFHSGTDTQYF
size: many
V: TRBV29-1
D: NA
J: TRBJ2-3

DNA: TGTGCCAGCAGTTTAAGGGGACTAGCGTACGAGCAGTACTTC
CDR3: CASSLRGLAYEQYF
size: NA
V: TRBV12-3/TRBV12-4
D: TRBD2
J: TRBJ2-7

DNA: TGTGCCAGCAGCCACCGTCTAGCGGGGTCTGGAGGTGAGCAGTTCTTC
CDR3: CASSHRLAGSGGEQFF
size: many
V: TRBV3-1
D: TRBD2
J: TRBJ2-1

DNA: TGCAGCACCGACACAGATACGCAGTATTTT
CDR3: CSTDTDTQYF
size: NA
V: TRBV29-1
D: NA
J: TRBJ2-3

DNA: TGTGCCAGCAGTCAAACAGGGTCGGATTCACCCCTCCACTTT
CDR3: CASSQTGSDSPLHF
size: many
V: TRBV12-3/TRBV12-4
D: NA
J: TRBJ1-6

DNA: TGTGCCAGCAGTGAATGGTGGGGCAATGAGCAGTTCTTC
CDR3: CASSEWWGNEQFF
size: many
V: TRBV2
D: NA
J: TRBJ2-1

DNA: TGTGCCAGCAGCATCTTAGAACAGCCCCAGCATTTT
CDR3: CASSILEQPQHF
size: many
V: TRBV25-1
D: NA
J: TRBJ1-5

DNA: TGTGCCAGCAGAGGGGCCGCCGGATCCTACAATGAGCAGTTCTTC
CDR3: CASRGAAGSYNEQFF
size: many
V: TRBV28
D: NA
J: TRBJ2-1

DNA: TGCAGTGCTAGAGCGTCAGGCAGCGGGGAGCTGTTTTTT
CDR3: CSARASGSGELFF
size: many
V: TRBV20-1
D: NA
J: TRBJ2-2

DNA: TGTGCCATCTCGAGAGCGGGGGGTGCAGATACGCAGTATTTT
CDR3: CAISRAGGADTQYF
size: many
V: TRBV10-3
D: TRBD2
J: TRBJ2-3

DNA: TGTGCCAGCAGTTACTCTACGACAGAACTCTCCTACGAGCAGTACTTC
CDR3: CASSYSTTELSYEQYF
size: many
V: TRBV28
D: NA
J: TRBJ2-7

DNA: TGTGCCATCAGTGTACAACTAGCCGCCGACAATGAGCAGTTCTTC
CDR3: CAISVQLAADNEQFF
size: NA
V: TRBV10-3
D: NA
J: TRBJ2-1